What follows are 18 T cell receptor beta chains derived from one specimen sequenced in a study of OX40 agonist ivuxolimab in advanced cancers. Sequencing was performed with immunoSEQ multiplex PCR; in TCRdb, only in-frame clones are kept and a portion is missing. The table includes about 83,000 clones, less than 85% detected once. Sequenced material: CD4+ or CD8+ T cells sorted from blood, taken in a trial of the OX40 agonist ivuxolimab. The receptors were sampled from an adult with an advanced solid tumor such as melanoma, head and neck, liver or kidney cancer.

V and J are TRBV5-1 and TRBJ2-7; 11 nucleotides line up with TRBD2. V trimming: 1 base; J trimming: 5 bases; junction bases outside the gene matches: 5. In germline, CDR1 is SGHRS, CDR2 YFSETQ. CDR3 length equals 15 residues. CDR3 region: CASSLLLAGENEQYF. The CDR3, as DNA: TGCGCCAGCAGCTTGCTACTAGCGGGAGAAAACGAGCAGTACTTC.

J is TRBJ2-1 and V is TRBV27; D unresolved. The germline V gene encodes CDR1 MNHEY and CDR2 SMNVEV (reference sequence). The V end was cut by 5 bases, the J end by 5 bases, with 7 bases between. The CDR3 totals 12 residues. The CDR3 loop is CASSPPNNEQFF. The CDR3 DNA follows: TGTGCCAGCAGTCCACCGAACAATGAGCAGTTCTTC.

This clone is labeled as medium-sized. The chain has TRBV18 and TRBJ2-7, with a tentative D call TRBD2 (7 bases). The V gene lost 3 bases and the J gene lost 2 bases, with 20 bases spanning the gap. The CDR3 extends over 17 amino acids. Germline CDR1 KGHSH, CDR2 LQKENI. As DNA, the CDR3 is TGTGCCAGCTCACCGACGGGGGGCGCTACCCCTCCCTACGAGCAGTACTTC. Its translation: CASSPTGGATPPYEQYF.

The CDR3 nucleotides read TGTGCCAGCAGCTCCGGGGGGAGTAGGAGTAATGAGCAGTTCTTC. Encoded protein: CASSSGGSRSNEQFF. J is TRBJ2-1 and V is TRBV7-3; 7 nucleotides agree with TRBD2. Germline loops: CDR1 SGHTA, CDR2 FQGTGA. The trim removed 4 bases at V and 7 bases at J, leaving 10 bases unmatched. The CDR3 consists of 15 residues. Combining the CDR3 with reference TRBV7-3 and TRBJ2-1 gives the whole variable domain GAGVSQTPSNKVTEKGKYVELRCDPISGHTALYWYRQSLGQGPEFLIYFQGTGAADDSGLPNDRFFAVRPEGSVSTLKIQRTERGDSAVYLCASSSGGSRSNEQFFGPGTRLTVL.

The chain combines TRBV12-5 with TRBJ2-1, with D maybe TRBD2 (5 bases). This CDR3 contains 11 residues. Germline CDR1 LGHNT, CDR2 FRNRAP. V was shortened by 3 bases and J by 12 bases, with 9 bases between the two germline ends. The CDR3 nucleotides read TGTGCTAGTGGTTTAGGTCGGGGGCAGTTCTTC. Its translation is CASGLGRGQFF.

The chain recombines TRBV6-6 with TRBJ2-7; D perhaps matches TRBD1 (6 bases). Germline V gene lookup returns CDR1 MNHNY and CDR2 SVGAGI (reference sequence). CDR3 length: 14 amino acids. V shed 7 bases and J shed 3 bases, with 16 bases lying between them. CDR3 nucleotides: TGTGCCAGCACCCAGGACAGAAGGGTCTACGAGCAGTACTTC. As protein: CASTQDRRVYEQYF.

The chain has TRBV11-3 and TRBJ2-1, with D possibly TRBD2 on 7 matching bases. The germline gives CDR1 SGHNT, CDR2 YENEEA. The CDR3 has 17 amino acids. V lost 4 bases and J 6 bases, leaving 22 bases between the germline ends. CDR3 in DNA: TGTGCCAGCAGCTACGATGGGGGGGGGCCGGCTGGCAATGAGCAGTTCTTC. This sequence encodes CASSYDGGGPAGNEQFF.

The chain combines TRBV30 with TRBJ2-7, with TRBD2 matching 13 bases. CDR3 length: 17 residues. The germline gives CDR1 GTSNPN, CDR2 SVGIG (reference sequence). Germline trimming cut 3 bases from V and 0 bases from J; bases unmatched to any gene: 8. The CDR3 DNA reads TGTGCCTGGAGCGGACTAGCGGGGGATTTCGTCTCCTACGAGCAGTACTTC. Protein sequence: CAWSGLAGDFVSYEQYF.

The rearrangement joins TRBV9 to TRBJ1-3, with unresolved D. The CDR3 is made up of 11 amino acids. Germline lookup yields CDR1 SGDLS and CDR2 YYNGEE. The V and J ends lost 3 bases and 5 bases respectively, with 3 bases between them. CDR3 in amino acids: CASSGRNTIYF. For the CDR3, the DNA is TGTGCCAGCAGCGGCCGAAACACCATATATTTT.

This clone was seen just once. CDR3 amino acids: CASSILAGTYNEQFF. The CDR3 coding sequence is TGCGCCAGCAGCATACTAGCGGGGACCTACAATGAGCAGTTCTTC. V is TRBV5-1 and J is TRBJ2-1; TRBD2 matches 10 bases. The CDR3 is 15 amino acids. Germline CDR1 SGHRS, CDR2 YFSETQ. J gave up 2 bases and V 4 bases, and 3 bases lay outside the gene matches.

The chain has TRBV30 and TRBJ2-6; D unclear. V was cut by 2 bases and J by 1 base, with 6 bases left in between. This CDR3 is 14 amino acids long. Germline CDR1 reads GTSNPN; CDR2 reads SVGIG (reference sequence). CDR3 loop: CAWSPGSGANVLTF. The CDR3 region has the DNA TGTGCCTGGAGTCCTGGGTCTGGGGCCAACGTCCTGACTTTC.

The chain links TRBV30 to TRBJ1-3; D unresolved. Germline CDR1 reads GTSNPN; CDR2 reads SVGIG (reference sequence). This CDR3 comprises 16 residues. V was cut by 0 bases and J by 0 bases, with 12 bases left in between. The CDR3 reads CAWSVARTSSGNTIYF. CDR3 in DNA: TGTGCCTGGAGTGTGGCCCGCACGAGCTCTGGAAACACCATATATTTT.

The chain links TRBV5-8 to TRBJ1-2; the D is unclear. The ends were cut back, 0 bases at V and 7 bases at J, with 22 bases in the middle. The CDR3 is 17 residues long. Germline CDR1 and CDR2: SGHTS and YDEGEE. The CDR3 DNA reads TGTGCCAGCAGCTTGGCGCACTCTTACGGAGGTGATAGTGGCTACACCTTC. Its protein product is CASSLAHSYGGDSGYTF.

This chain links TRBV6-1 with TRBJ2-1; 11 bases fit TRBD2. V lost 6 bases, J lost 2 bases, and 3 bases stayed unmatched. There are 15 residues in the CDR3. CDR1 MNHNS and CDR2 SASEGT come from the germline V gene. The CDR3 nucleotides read TGTGCCAGCAGGGCGACTAGCGGGACCTACAATGAGCAGTTCTTC. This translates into CASRATSGTYNEQFF.

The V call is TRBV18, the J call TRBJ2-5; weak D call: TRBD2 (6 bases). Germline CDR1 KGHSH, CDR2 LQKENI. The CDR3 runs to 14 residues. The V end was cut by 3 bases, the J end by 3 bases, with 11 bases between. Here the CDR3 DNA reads TGTGCCAGCTCACCTCGGGAGTGGAAAGAGACCCAGTACTTC. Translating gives CASSPREWKETQYF.

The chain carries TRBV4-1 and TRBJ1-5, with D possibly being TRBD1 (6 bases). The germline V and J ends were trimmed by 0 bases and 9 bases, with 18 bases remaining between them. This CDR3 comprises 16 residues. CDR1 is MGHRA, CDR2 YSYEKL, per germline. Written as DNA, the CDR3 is TGCGCCAGCAGCCAAGATTCGACAGGCGCCTTCGGGCCCCAGCATTTT. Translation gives CASSQDSTGAFGPQHF.

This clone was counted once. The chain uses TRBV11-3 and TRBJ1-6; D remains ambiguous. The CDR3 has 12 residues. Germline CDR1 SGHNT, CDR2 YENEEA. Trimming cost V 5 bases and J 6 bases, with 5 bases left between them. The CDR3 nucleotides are TGTGCCAGCAGCCCGAGTAATTCACCCCTCCACTTT. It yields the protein CASSPSNSPLHF.

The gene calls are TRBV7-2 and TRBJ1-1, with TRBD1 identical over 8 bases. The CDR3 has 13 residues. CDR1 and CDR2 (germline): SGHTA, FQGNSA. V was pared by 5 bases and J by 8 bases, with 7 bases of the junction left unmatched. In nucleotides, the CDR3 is TGTGCCAGCAGCAGACGGACAGGGACGGAAGCTTTCTTT. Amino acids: CASSRRTGTEAFF. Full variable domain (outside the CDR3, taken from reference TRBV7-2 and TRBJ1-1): GAGVSQSPSNKVTEKGKDVELRCDPISGHTALYWYRQSLGQGLEFLIYFQGNSAPDKSGLPSDRFSAERTGGSVSTLTIQRTQQEDSAVYLCASSRRTGTEAFFGQGTRLTVV.